The 31 T cell receptor beta chains presented below share a single source sample, sequenced in a study of spatial heterogeneity in lung cancer (dated by TCRdb to 2018 to 2020). Broader findings and caveats from the paper: The number of expanded intratumoral alpha and beta TCRs correlated with the tumor nonsynonymous mutation count.

The library was generated by 5' RACE. Sequencing used a NextSeq 500. The public reads were reprocessed in TCRdb via fastp at Q25 and MiXCR, keeping in-frame beta chains. Entries are consolidated by CDR3 protein sequence, retaining the most common genes and DNA. This sample is represented by some 4,800 distinct CDR3 sequences; approximately 6.1% of them were singletons. The ten largest clones add up to approximately 30% of the sample. No antigen has been assigned to these receptors. Reading the label with the study, this specimen's time point is: sample taken at primary tumor resection. This material consisted of lung tumor tissue, taken at surgery. Every receptor here comes from a male donor with early-stage non-small cell lung cancer.

This chain joins TRBV20-1 and TRBJ2-3; D is ambiguous. The CDR3 loop spans 11 amino acids. V was shortened by 1 base and J by 3 bases, with 2 bases between the two germline ends. In germline, CDR1 is DFQATT, CDR2 SNEGSKA (reference sequence). The CDR3 region is CSARGTDTQYF. For the CDR3, the DNA is TGCAGTGCTAGAGGGACAGATACGCAGTATTTT.

This clonotype is medium-sized. This chain connects TRBV5-6 to TRBJ2-1; 9 bases are a match to TRBD2. CDR3 length: 16 amino acids. V was clipped by 3 bases and J by 8 bases; unmatched bases: 12. In germline, CDR1 is SGHDT, CDR2 YYEEEE. CDR3 coding DNA: TGTGCCAGCAGCTGTGTACAGAGCGGGAGGTTCGATGAGCAGTTCTTC. It specifies CASSCVQSGRFDEQFF.

This clonotype was found many times. The V call is TRBV24-1, the J call TRBJ2-5; D might be TRBD2 (5 bases). V lost 6 bases and J 1 base, leaving 14 bases between the germline ends. Germline V lookup: CDR1 KGHDR, CDR2 SFDVKD. The CDR3 is made up of 15 amino acids. As DNA, the CDR3 is TGTGCCACCAGTCTCGTTCGGAGCGGCCAAGAGACCCAGTACTTC. Encoded protein: CATSLVRSGQETQYF.

This clonotype was seen many times. The gene calls are TRBV9 and TRBJ2-3, with TRBD2 identical over 12 bases. CDR3 length: 18 amino acids. The V gene's germline CDR1 is SGDLS and CDR2 YYNGEE. Trimming removed 0 bases from V and 5 bases from J; junction bases left unmatched: 10. The CDR3 coding sequence is TGTGCCAGCAGCGTAGGGACTCTAGCGGGGGGGCTTTTAGATACGCAGTATTTT. It encodes CASSVGTLAGGLLDTQYF.

This clonotype is large by share. The chain links TRBV6-1 to TRBJ2-3, with 9 nucleotides matching TRBD2. V dropped 5 bases and J dropped 2; count of bases not matched to a gene: 5. CDR3 length: 15 residues. Germline loops: CDR1 MNHNS, CDR2 SASEGT. This chain's CDR3 is CASSSGRLNTDTQYF. CDR3 bases: TGTGCCAGCAGTAGCGGGAGGCTAAACACAGATACGCAGTATTTT.

The table lists this clonotype with many counts. The chain joins TRBV20-1 to TRBJ2-2, with TRBD2 matching 13 bases. The CDR3 runs to 16 residues. Germline V gene sequence: CDR1 DFQATT, CDR2 SNEGSKA (reference sequence). The J segment lost 2 bases and the V segment lost 5 bases, leaving 5 bases of the junction unmatched. Written as DNA, the CDR3 is TGCAGTGCTGGACTAGCGGGAGCTAGAAACACCGGGGAGCTGTTTTTT. Its translation: CSAGLAGARNTGELFF.

This clonotype came up many times. The chain uses TRBV9 and TRBJ2-5; D is uncertain. There are 13 residues in the CDR3. Germline CDR1 SGDLS, CDR2 YYNGEE. V was pared by 1 base and J by 4 bases, with 8 bases between. DNA of the CDR3: TGTGCCAGCAGCGTACCCCCTGGAGAGACCCAGTACTTC. It is translated as CASSVPPGETQYF. The full variable domain, with the rest looked up from reference TRBV9 and TRBJ2-5, is DSGVTQTPKHLITATGQRVTLRCSPRSGDLSVYWYQQSLDQGLQFLIQYYNGEERAKGNILERFSAQQFPDLHSELNLSSLELGDSALYFCASSVPPGETQYFGPGTRLLVL.

This clonotype appeared a few times. This chain joins TRBV7-9 and TRBJ1-1; no definite D call. V gave up 3 bases and J gave up 1 base, with 6 bases separating them. CDR1 and CDR2 from the germline V gene are SEHNR and FQNEAQ (reference sequence). The CDR3 is 13 residues long. The DNA for the CDR3 is TGTGCCAGCAGCTTCGGAGGGAACACTGAAGCTTTCTTT. Encoded protein: CASSFGGNTEAFF.

This clonotype was counted ten times or more. The gene calls are TRBV29-1 and TRBJ2-3; TRBD2 might be the D (6 bases). This CDR3 has 15 amino acids. CDR1 is SQVTM and CDR2 is ANQGSEA in the germline V gene. Trimming cost V 5 bases and J 2 bases, with 17 bases left between them. CDR3 nucleotides: TGCAGCGTTCGCCCCCGGGACTGGGACACAGATACGCAGTATTTT. Translated, it gives CSVRPRDWDTDTQYF.

This chain uses TRBV7-6 with TRBJ2-1, with D perhaps matching TRBD1 (6 bases). Deletions cut 5 bases from V and 15 bases from J, with 35 bases between. The CDR3 is 18 amino acids. Looked up from germline, CDR1 is SGHVS and CDR2 is FNYEAQ. The CDR3 coding sequence is TGTGCCAGCAGCCCCGACAGGACCGGGGTATCAACAAGCGGTAGCCTGTTCTTC. Its protein product is CASSPDRTGVSTSGSLFF.

This clonotype was detected ten times or more. The gene calls are TRBV24-1 and TRBJ2-1, with TRBD1 identical over 8 bases. There are 12 residues in the CDR3. CDR1 and CDR2 (germline): KGHDR, SFDVKD. V lost 4 bases and J lost 15; bases outside the gene matches: 7. The CDR3 spells CATSDPDRVRFF. The CDR3 nucleotides are TGTGCCACCAGTGACCCGGACAGGGTTAGGTTCTTC.

Many counts were recorded for this clonotype. This rearrangement joins TRBV7-2 to TRBJ2-3; D gene unclear. The V gene lost 0 bases and the J gene lost 6 bases, with 13 bases spanning the gap. The CDR3 totals 15 residues. CDR1 is SGHTA, CDR2 FQGNSA, per germline. CDR3 sequence (DNA): TGTGCCAGCAGCTTAGCGCGGTCTTGGACGGATACGCAGTATTTT. As protein: CASSLARSWTDTQYF.

By frequency in the sample, this clonotype is medium-sized. The genes are TRBV7-9 and TRBJ2-1, with a possible D match to TRBD2 (5 bases). V was trimmed by 3 bases and J by 10 bases, leaving 16 bases between them. Germline CDR1 reads SEHNR; CDR2 reads FQNEAQ (reference sequence). The CDR3 is 14 amino acids. The CDR3 spells CASSFTSRVWEQFF. Written as DNA, the CDR3 is TGTGCCAGCAGCTTTACGTCGCGGGTTTGGGAGCAGTTCTTC.

This clonotype was detected ten times or more. This chain uses TRBV5-1 with TRBJ2-5, with 9 bases that match TRBD2. Germline values: CDR1 SGHRS, CDR2 YFSETQ. The CDR3 is 17 amino acids. The ends lost 0 bases at V and 2 bases at J; junction bases unmatched: 8. Here the CDR3 reads CASSLARASGEQETQYF. CDR3 bases: TGCGCCAGCAGCTTGGCCAGGGCTAGCGGGGAGCAAGAGACCCAGTACTTC.

Regarding this clonotype: Germline and junction disagree at one end, which may indicate a read error. The chain carries TRBV28 and TRBJ2-6; D uncertain. This CDR3 has 13 residues. Germline CDR1 MDHEN, CDR2 SYDVKM. CDR3 amino acids: CATRLSGTNVLTF. CDR3 sequence (DNA): TGTGCCACGCGATTATCTGGGACCAACGTCCTGACTTTC.

This clonotype showed up just a few times. The rearrangement links TRBV4-3 to TRBJ1-1, with D tentatively TRBD1 (5 bases). Trimming stripped 0 bases from V and 1 base from J, with 9 bases between. The CDR3 runs to 15 residues. Germline assignment: CDR1 LGHNA and CDR2 YSLEER. In DNA, the CDR3 is TGCGCCAGCAGCCAAGACAGGAGGGGGAACACTGAAGCTTTCTTT. Protein product: CASSQDRRGNTEAFF.

Comment on this clonotype: Possible read error: a much larger clone is one base away. The chain has TRBV6-5 and TRBJ2-7; either TRBD1 or TRBD2 may fit D (5 bases each). The germline V gene has CDR1 MNHEY and CDR2 SVGAGI. This CDR3 region has 15 residues. CDR3 coding DNA: TGTGCCAGCAGTTCGGGGCAGGGTTTCTCCTACGAGCCGTACTTC. Amino acids: CASSSGQGFSYEPYF.

This clonotype was recorded at least ten times. The rearrangement uses TRBV7-6 and TRBJ2-1; no clear D gene. This CDR3 region has 13 residues. The germline V gene encodes CDR1 SGHVS and CDR2 FNYEAQ. Deletions cut 3 bases from V and 5 bases from J, with 8 bases between. DNA of the CDR3: TGTGCCAGCAGCTTCTCTCCTAACAATGAGCAGTTCTTC. Translated, it gives CASSFSPNNEQFF.

Ten or more counts support this clonotype. The chain joins TRBV5-4 to TRBJ1-4; perhaps TRBD1 as D (5 bases). The V and J ends lost 0 bases and 7 bases respectively, with 10 bases between them. Germline loops: CDR1 SGHNT, CDR2 YYREEE (reference sequence). This CDR3 has 14 residues. CDR3 sequence: CASSLAGTREKLFF. In nucleotides, the CDR3 is TGTGCCAGCAGCTTGGCCGGGACTCGTGAAAAACTGTTTTTT.

The rearrangement joins TRBV20-1 to TRBJ2-2; D may be TRBD2 (6 bases). Germline V gene sequence: CDR1 DFQATT, CDR2 SNEGSKA (reference sequence). This CDR3 is built from 14 residues. CDR3 nucleotides: TGCAGCGCGGGACTCCCTTTTGGAACCGGGGAGCTGTTTTTT. It specifies CSAGLPFGTGELFF.

This clonotype appeared many times. This sequence joins TRBV28 and TRBJ1-5; D may be TRBD1 (5 bases). CDR1 and CDR2 (germline): MDHEN, SYDVKM. V shed 3 bases and J shed 3 bases, with 15 bases lying between them. This CDR3 region has 16 residues. CDR3 amino acids: CASSFLPGWDNQPQHF. The CDR3 DNA reads as TGTGCCAGCAGTTTCCTACCAGGGTGGGACAATCAGCCCCAGCATTTT.

Many counts were recorded for this clonotype. V is TRBV7-2 and J is TRBJ2-1; tentative D call: TRBD2 (6 bases). V lost 5 bases to trimming and J lost 10 bases, with 12 bases between them. The CDR3 loop spans 12 amino acids. CDR1 is SGHTA and CDR2 is FQGNSA in the germline V gene. CDR3 nucleotide sequence: TGTGCCAGCAGCCCTGCCCTAGCGGAGCAGTTCTTC. It encodes CASSPALAEQFF.

This clonotype was seen more than once but under ten times. V usage is TRBV28 and J usage is TRBJ1-6; maybe TRBD1 (6 bases). Germline CDR1 MDHEN, CDR2 SYDVKM. V was cut by 6 bases and J by 8 bases, with 20 bases left in between. The CDR3 is 16 residues long. As DNA, the CDR3 is TGTGCCAGCAGCATCCCTTGGGGCAGGGGCGATTCACCCCTCCACTTT. Translation: CASSIPWGRGDSPLHF.

In its sample, this clonotype ranks as medium-sized. J is TRBJ2-7 and V is TRBV6-1; D is perhaps TRBD2 (5 bases). The V and J ends lost 8 bases and 0 bases respectively, with 11 bases between them. This CDR3 comprises 13 residues. Germline values: CDR1 MNHNS, CDR2 SASEGT. The CDR3, as DNA: TGTGCCAGCTCTGGCGGGTCCTCCTACGAGCAGTACTTC. Translated: CASSGGSSYEQYF.

This clonotype came up many times. The V call is TRBV30, the J call TRBJ1-5, with a possible D match to TRBD1 (5 bases). Germline CDR1 GTSNPN, CDR2 SVGIG (reference sequence). Trimming shortened V by 1 base and J by 7 bases, and 8 bases separated the two germline ends. CDR3 length: 12 residues. The CDR3 nucleotides are TGTGCCTGGAGTGGGGGGGGACAGCCCCAGCATTTT. It translates to CAWSGGGQPQHF. Supplemented by reference TRBV30 and TRBJ1-5, the full variable domain reads SQTIHQWPATLVQPVGSPLSLECTVEGTSNPNLYWYRQAAGRGLQLLFYSVGIGQISSEVPQNLSASRPQDRQFILSSKKLLLSDSGFYLCAWSGGGQPQHFGDGTRLSIL.

This clonotype came up many times. The chain employs TRBV6-1 and TRBJ1-5; D may be TRBD1 (5 bases). This CDR3 spans 17 amino acids. From germline, CDR1 is MNHNS and CDR2 SASEGT. V lost 2 bases and J lost 0, with 14 bases in between. The CDR3 sequence is CASSETGSPYSNQPQHF. The CDR3 coding sequence is TGTGCCAGCAGTGAAACAGGCTCCCCCTATAGCAATCAGCCCCAGCATTTT.

The chain is built from TRBV12-3 or TRBV12-4 and TRBJ2-5; D uncertain. Deletions cut 1 base from V and 2 bases from J, with 14 bases between. CDR3 length: 16 amino acids. CDR3 sequence (DNA): TGTGCCAGCAGTTTAGGATCGAAGGTGGCACAAGAGACCCAGTACTTC. The encoded protein is CASSLGSKVAQETQYF.

In this sample, this clonotype is medium-sized. This chain connects TRBV7-9 to TRBJ2-2; 7 positions match TRBD1. Trimming at V came to 6 bases and at J to 4 bases, leaving 5 bases not matched to a gene. The germline V gene encodes CDR1 SEHNR and CDR2 FQNEAQ (reference sequence). The CDR3 totals 14 residues. The CDR3 loop reads CASSLGQITGELFF. CDR3 DNA: TGTGCCAGCAGTCTGGGACAGATCACCGGGGAGCTGTTTTTT. Drawing the rest from reference TRBV7-9 and TRBJ2-2, the complete variable domain is DTGVSQNPRHKITKRGQNVTFRCDPISEHNRLYWYRQTLGQGPEFLTYFQNEAQLEKSRLLSDRFSAERPKGSFSTLEIQRTEQGDSAMYLCASSLGQITGELFFGEGSRLTVL.

This clonotype is termed medium-sized. V and J are TRBV5-1 and TRBJ2-1, with D possibly TRBD2 on 6 matching bases. Trimming cost V 3 bases and J 6 bases, with 13 bases left between them. The CDR3 is 14 amino acids. Germline CDR1 and CDR2: SGHRS and YFSETQ. The CDR3 DNA sequence: TGCGCCAGCAGCTCCTACCCGGGAGCCAATGAGCAGTTCTTC. Residues: CASSSYPGANEQFF.

This clonotype has at least ten counts. V is TRBV15 and J is TRBJ2-2, with TRBD2 matching 11 bases. CDR3 size: 15 residues. Trimming removed 5 bases from V and 4 bases from J; junction bases left unmatched: 3. Germline V gene sequence: CDR1 LNHNV, CDR2 YYDKDF (reference sequence). In DNA form, the CDR3 reads TGTGCCACCAGCGAAGGGACTAGCGGCACCGGGGAGCTGTTTTTT. It encodes CATSEGTSGTGELFF.

The sample holds many counts of this clonotype. This chain links TRBV28 with TRBJ2-2, with TRBD2 matching 9 bases. V was clipped by 6 bases and J by 4 bases; unmatched bases: 9. This CDR3 contains 16 residues. Germline V gene lookup returns CDR1 MDHEN and CDR2 SYDVKM. CDR3 DNA: TGTGCCAGCAGCCTTAGCGGGAGTGTGGGCACCGGGGAGCTGTTTTTT. Translated: CASSLSGSVGTGELFF.